The next 20 T cell receptor beta chains were all read from a single sample in a study of blood T cells in healthy people across ages. Next came a second PCR, run for about 7 to 12 cycles, which used a sample-barcoded 5' primer along with a J-beta primer mix. MiXCR was run by TCRdb on the 5' RACE reads, yielding one entry per CDR3 protein. This sample yields approximately 800,000 distinct CDR3 sequences, of which 46% are seen a single time; 15% to 20% belongs to the top ten. The specimen sequenced was blood. Every receptor here comes from an elderly man in good health.

This clonotype was detected a few times. This rearrangement joins TRBV13 to TRBJ1-1, with 9 bases that match TRBD1. V shed 5 bases and J 10 bases; nucleotides not matched to a gene: 11. Germline assignment: CDR1 PRHDT and CDR2 FYEKMQ (reference sequence). The CDR3 runs to 14 residues. CDR3 sequence: CASSPRQGDVRAFF. In DNA form, the CDR3 reads TGTGCCAGCAGCCCCAGACAGGGGGACGTTCGAGCTTTCTTT.

This clonotype was seen more than once but under ten times. The chain joins TRBV20-1 to TRBJ1-5, with a possible D match to TRBD1 (5 bases). Trimming cost V 0 bases and J 5 bases, with 14 bases left between them. Germline assignment: CDR1 DFQATT and CDR2 SNEGSKA (reference sequence). The CDR3 has 15 amino acids. The CDR3 DNA follows: TGCAGTGCTAGAGATCTGGGGGGGAGCGATCAGCCCCAGCATTTT. This translates into CSARDLGGSDQPQHF.

The V gene is TRBV18, the J gene TRBJ2-7; 8 bases agree with TRBD2. Germline loops: CDR1 KGHSH, CDR2 LQKENI. V lost 3 bases, J lost 5 bases, and 6 bases stayed unmatched. The CDR3 runs to 14 residues. The CDR3 loop is CASSPSGRADEQYF. CDR3 coding DNA: TGTGCCAGCTCACCTTCCGGGAGGGCAGACGAGCAGTACTTC.

The chain recombines TRBV12-3 or TRBV12-4 with TRBJ2-2, with D maybe TRBD1 (5 bases). This CDR3 contains 14 residues. The V end was cut by 9 bases, the J end by 3 bases, with 14 bases between. For the CDR3, the DNA is TGTGCCAGTAGACAGCGATTCGACACCGGGGAGCTGTTTTTT. The encoded protein is CASRQRFDTGELFF.

The rearrangement uses TRBV7-2 and TRBJ2-4; 7 bases are a match to TRBD1. Looked up from germline, CDR1 is SGHTA and CDR2 is FQGNSA. V shed 0 bases and J 10 bases; nucleotides not matched to a gene: 9. The CDR3 runs to 15 residues. The CDR3 loop reads CASSLARHRDSIQYF. The CDR3 nucleotides are TGTGCCAGCAGCTTAGCGAGACACCGGGACAGTATTCAGTACTTC.

V is TRBV10-3 and J is TRBJ1-2, with a tentative D call TRBD1 (5 bases). The CDR3 runs to 14 residues. Deletions cut 0 bases from V and 6 bases from J, with 11 bases between. Germline V gene sequence: CDR1 ENHRY, CDR2 SYGVKD. The CDR3 coding sequence is TGTGCCATCAGTGAGTCGGGGGGAATTAATGGCTACACCTTC. It specifies CAISESGGINGYTF.

This clonotype was counted many times. The rearrangement uses TRBV27 and TRBJ2-1; 11 bases are a match to TRBD2. The CDR3 loop spans 15 amino acids. Germline V gene sequence: CDR1 MNHEY, CDR2 SMNVEV (reference sequence). J gave up 8 bases and V 3 bases, and 6 bases lay outside the gene matches. CDR3 sequence: CASSFALAGADEQFF. CDR3 coding DNA: TGTGCCAGCAGTTTTGCACTAGCGGGAGCTGATGAGCAGTTCTTC.

This chain joins TRBV7-2 and TRBJ1-1; D is undetermined. Germline CDR1 is SGHTA and CDR2 is FQGNSA. Deletions cut 2 bases from V and 0 bases from J, with 10 bases between. CDR3 size: 15 residues. The CDR3 nucleotides are TGTGCCAGCAGCTTAATGGGGAGATTGAACACTGAAGCTTTCTTT. Its translation is CASSLMGRLNTEAFF.

The rearrangement joins TRBV6-2 or TRBV6-3 to TRBJ2-7, with D maybe TRBD1 (6 bases). Per the germline V gene, CDR1 is MNHEY and CDR2 is SVGEGT. The CDR3 extends over 13 amino acids. Trimming removed 5 bases from V and 4 bases from J, with 12 bases in between. CDR3 coding DNA: TGTGCCAGCAGTCCGGGGACATTTTACGAGCAGTACTTC. Its protein is CASSPGTFYEQYF.

The chain is built from TRBV20-1 and TRBJ2-1, with D possibly matching TRBD2 (5 bases). Germline V CDR1 and CDR2: DFQATT, SNEGSKA (reference sequence). Trimming removed 3 bases from V and 0 bases from J, with 18 bases in between. The CDR3 loop spans 17 amino acids. In DNA, the CDR3 is TGCAGTGCTAGGGATAGGACGGGAAAAATCTCCTACAATGAGCAGTTCTTC. Translating it yields CSARDRTGKISYNEQFF.

The chain is built from TRBV7-2 and TRBJ2-3; TRBD1 is a possible D gene (5 bases). V was pared by 4 bases and J by 7 bases, with 21 bases between. Per germline, CDR1 SGHTA and CDR2 FQGNSA. The length of the CDR3 is 16 residues. The CDR3: CASSSRVTTAQNTQYF. DNA for the CDR3: TGTGCCAGCAGCTCACGAGTAACGACAGCACAGAATACGCAGTATTTT.

This clonotype was seen only a few times. The CDR3 spells CASSQGSLAGNTEAFF. In nucleotides, the CDR3 is TGTGCCAGCAGCCAAGGGTCCCTGGCCGGAAACACTGAAGCTTTCTTT. The chain joins TRBV7-2 to TRBJ1-1; D gene uncertain. The V and J ends lost 5 bases and 2 bases respectively, with 18 bases between them. The CDR3 runs to 16 residues. Germline CDR1 and CDR2: SGHTA and FQGNSA.

The gene calls are TRBV6-5 and TRBJ2-5; D ambiguous. The CDR3 has 14 residues. Trimming cost V 2 bases and J 1 base, with 8 bases left between them. Germline CDR1 and CDR2: MNHEY and SVGAGI. The DNA of the CDR3 is TGTGCCAGCAGTTACCACACCACCCAAGAGACCCAGTACTTC. Translation: CASSYHTTQETQYF.

The CDR3 bases are TGTGCCAGCAGCTTATCCGGACAGATTAGCACAGATACGCAGTATTTT. Its protein is CASSLSGQISTDTQYF. The chain couples TRBV7-2 to TRBJ2-3, with TRBD1 as a possible D gene (6 bases). The germline gives CDR1 SGHTA, CDR2 FQGNSA. V lost 2 bases and J lost 0, with 12 bases in between. The CDR3 has 16 residues. The whole variable domain, remainder taken from reference TRBV7-2 and TRBJ2-3, is GAGVSQSPSNKVTEKGKDVELRCDPISGHTALYWYRQSLGQGLEFLIYFQGNSAPDKSGLPSDRFSAERTGGSVSTLTIQRTQQEDSAVYLCASSLSGQISTDTQYFGPGTRLTVL.

The gene calls are TRBV4-2 and TRBJ2-7; 7 bases map to TRBD2. This CDR3 contains 14 residues. The germline CDR1 and CDR2 sequences are LGHNA and YNFKEQ. Trimming at V came to 4 bases and at J to 6 bases, leaving 9 bases not matched to a gene. The CDR3 reads CASSPTRLAGEQYF. CDR3 DNA: TGTGCCAGCAGCCCGACCCGACTAGCCGGCGAGCAGTACTTC.

The chain joins TRBV12-3 or TRBV12-4 to TRBJ1-5, with D possibly matching TRBD1 (6 bases). CDR3 length: 13 residues. V dropped 5 bases and J dropped 2 bases, with 7 bases sitting between them. Written as DNA, the CDR3 is TGTGCCAGCAGTAACAGGGGCAATCAGCCCCAGCATTTT. Protein: CASSNRGNQPQHF.

This clonotype came up once. V gene TRBV12-3 or TRBV12-4 combines with J gene TRBJ1-5, with D unclear. The CDR3 is made up of 13 amino acids. V dropped 6 bases and J dropped 7 bases, with 13 bases sitting between them. The CDR3 reads CASRRKPSQPQHF. DNA of the CDR3: TGTGCCAGCAGAAGAAAGCCGAGCCAGCCCCAGCATTTT.

This sequence joins TRBV7-2 and TRBJ1-4, with 9 nucleotides matching TRBD1. Germline V lookup: CDR1 SGHTA, CDR2 FQGNSA. Unmatched junction bases numbered 5, after V lost 1 base and J lost 5 bases. This CDR3 contains 16 residues. CDR3 residues: CASSLGSGQGNEKLFF. The CDR3 coding sequence is TGTGCCAGCAGCTTAGGTTCGGGACAGGGAAATGAAAAACTGTTTTTT.

The V gene is TRBV28, the J gene TRBJ2-7, with 8 bases fitting TRBD1. Germline loops: CDR1 MDHEN, CDR2 SYDVKM. V lost 5 bases and J lost 2; bases outside the gene matches: 8. The CDR3 contains 15 residues. CDR3 residues: CASSKPRDRTYEQYF. In nucleotides, the CDR3 is TGTGCCAGCAGTAAACCCCGGGACAGGACCTACGAGCAGTACTTC.

The rearrangement joins TRBV20-1 to TRBJ1-1, with 10 bases matching TRBD1. This CDR3 region has 12 residues. Trimming took 6 bases from V and 4 from J; bases not matched to a gene: 2. The germline V gene encodes CDR1 DFQATT and CDR2 SNEGSKA (reference sequence). CDR3 in amino acids: CSARTGGTEAFF. The CDR3 DNA sequence: TGCAGTGCCAGGACAGGGGGCACTGAAGCTTTCTTT.